This T cell receptor (beta chain) originates from a study of vaccination effects on CD4 cells after COVID-19 (dated by TCRdb to 2021 to 2024). As for the study more broadly: In the ViraFEST assay, PBMC were stimulated with viral peptide pools, and antigen-specific CD4+ T cell clonotypes were then identified by expansion using TCR sequencing. Altogether, some 10 COVID-19 convalescent patients and a few SARS-CoV-2-naive healthy vaccine recipients made up the full study. In both COVID-19 convalescent patients and infection-naive vaccine recipients, the study compared SARS-CoV-2 spike-specific CD4+ TCR repertoires from before mRNA vaccination with those from after it. Across the study, the median time from the second dose to post-vaccine sampling was 72 days (range 14 to 241). The Oncomine TCR Beta short-read assay on an Illumina iSeq 100 was used to sequence cultures from other donors in the study. Around 2.1 million PBMC per well were cultured with about 9.6 ug/ml peptides in IMDM containing roughly 5% human AB serum, 8.5 to 10 IU/ml IL-2 and gentamicin. Summary of the overall study and its limitations: Marked clonal contraction was observed in both infection-induced and vaccine-induced clones at late post-vaccination timepoints, consistent with waning T cell responses. Among healthy vaccine recipients, nearly all vaccine-induced clones were SARS-CoV-2 mono-reactive, and just 1 of 255 was cross-reactive with common cold coronaviruses. Only a small number of convalescent patients were included, and no early post-infection timepoints were available, which limited the study.

Taken from cysteine to phenylalanine, the CDR3 has 13 residues. The retained sequence is limited to the CDR3, 39 bases, with the frame set at the first base. At the junction V is shortened by 0 bases and J by 10 bases, with 9 bases in between. According to the germline V gene (reference sequence), CDR1 reads LNHDA and CDR2 reads SQIVND. As for this clone: No antigen is known for it. No qualities accompany the bases; no much larger clone lies one base away.

After 10 to 11 days of culture, CD4+ T cells were isolated with the EasySep CD4+ T cell isolation kit. Each participant got two doses of an mRNA SARS-CoV-2 vaccine, either BNT162b2 or mRNA-1273. None of the healthy vaccine recipients had a prior SARS-CoV-2 infection, which was confirmed by nucleocapsid antibody tests that came back negative both before and after vaccination. On days 3 and 7, half of the culture medium was replaced with fresh IL-2-containing medium. Unless noted otherwise, every peptide stimulation condition was cultured in triplicate wells. Using Ficoll-Paque Plus gradient centrifugation, PBMC were separated from whole blood and then either used fresh or cryopreserved at -140C. The QIAamp micro DNA kit was used to extract genomic DNA from the cultured CD4+ T cells. Library method: the immunoSEQ multiplex PCR assay. TCR beta CDR3 sequencing was performed on DNA from the cultured, isolated CD4+ T cells. Under the source paper's analysis protocol: Non-productive TCR sequences were discarded, and reads were trimmed to the CDR3 region, with only CDR3s of 7 or more amino acids retained. Antigen-specific clonotypes were identified with the MANAFEST web app by comparing expansion in peptide wells against reference cultures. For clones to be considered positive, expansion at FDR<0.05 versus reference and all other wells, an odds ratio above 5, and a frequency above 0.1% in two replicate wells were required. Cross-reactive clonotypes were defined as significantly expanded in SARS-CoV-2 spike wells and in at least one common cold coronavirus spike condition. Using the stringdist R package, CDR3 similarity was measured by Levenshtein distance, and unrooted trees were constructed with ape in R 3.6.1. TCRdb re-hosts the immuneACCESS table, in-frame sequences only. Its copies lack some clones; in the studies checked, an unresolved V gene accounts for under half of them, and the cause for the rest is not known. That table is the source of V, J and clone size, and D and trimming were worked out from the DNA. For this sample there are just over 55,000 clones; about four fifths appear just once. The leading ten clones occupy around 4% of the sample.

This chain joins TRBV19 to TRBJ1-4; a confident D gene designation cannot be given. The sequences come from CD4+ T cells from PBMCs cultured without peptide, collected after COVID-19 vaccination. The sequence came from a human donor who received a COVID-19 vaccine. The encoded CDR3 is CASSIESPGKLFF. The sequenced DNA: TGTGCCAGTAGTATAGAGTCTCCGGGAAAACTGTTTTTT.